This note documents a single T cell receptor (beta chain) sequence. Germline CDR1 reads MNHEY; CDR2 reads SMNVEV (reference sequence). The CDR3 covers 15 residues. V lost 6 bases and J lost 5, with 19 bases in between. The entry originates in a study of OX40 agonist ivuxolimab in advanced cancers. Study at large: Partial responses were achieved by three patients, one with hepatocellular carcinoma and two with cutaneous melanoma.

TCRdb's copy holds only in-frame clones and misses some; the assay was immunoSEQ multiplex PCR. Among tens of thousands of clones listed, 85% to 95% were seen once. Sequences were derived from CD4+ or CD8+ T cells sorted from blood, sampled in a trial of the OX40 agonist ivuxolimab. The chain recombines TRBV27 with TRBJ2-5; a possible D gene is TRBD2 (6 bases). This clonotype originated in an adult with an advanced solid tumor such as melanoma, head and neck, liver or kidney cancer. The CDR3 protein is CASSPWGTGGETQYF. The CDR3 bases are TGTGCCAGCAGCCCTTGGGGCACCGGAGGGGAGACCCAGTACTTC.